One sample yielded the 20 T cell receptor beta chains listed below, sequenced in a study of regulatory T cells in long-lasting Graves disease. The time point is: newly diagnosed GD, antithyroid drugs for less than 3 months. The TCR library was prepared using RNA isolated from PBMCs. Both iRepertoire HTBI primers and Arm-PCR of CDR3 regions were used to build the TCR beta libraries. TCRdb ran MiXCR on the multiplex PCR reads and lists one entry per CDR3 protein. The sample holds about 620,000 distinct CDR3 sequences; around 17% are singletons and the top ten take about 18%. Another study also made use of these data, one on T cells in Graves' hyperthyroidism and ophthalmopathy.

Specimen: peripheral blood mononuclear cells (PBMCs), collected at new diagnosis, from a patient treated with antithyroid drugs. The receptor source for this set is a woman in her twenties or thirties with Graves disease.

There are many counts of this clonotype. The chain joins TRBV7-8 to TRBJ1-5, with D possibly matching TRBD1 (6 bases). V was pared by 5 bases and J by 3 bases, with 17 bases between. Germline V gene lookup returns CDR1 SGHVS and CDR2 FQNEAQ. CDR3 length: 16 residues. This CDR3 reads CASSPQIQGSNQPQHF. The CDR3 DNA sequence: TGTGCCAGCAGCCCCCAGATACAGGGATCCAATCAGCCCCAGCATTTT.

This clonotype came up a few times. One base away lies a much larger clone, so this may be a sequencing read error. This chain connects TRBV2 to TRBJ2-3; D not resolved. This CDR3 region has 14 residues. Trimming took 6 bases from V and 4 from J, leaving 14 bases between them. Germline V CDR1 and CDR2: SNHLY, FYNNEI. The CDR3 is CASSEYVRADTQYF. CDR3 nucleotide sequence: TGTGCCAGCAGCGAATACGTCCGCGCAGATACGCAGTATTTT.

In this sample, this clonotype turned up many times. The chain joins TRBV12-3 or TRBV12-4 to TRBJ2-1; TRBD1 aligns across 9 bases. V trimming: 6 bases; J trimming: 4 bases; junction bases outside the gene matches: 4. The CDR3 has 14 residues. CDR3 nucleotides: TGTGCCAGCAGCGGACAGGGGTTATACAATGAGCAGTTCTTC. It codes for CASSGQGLYNEQFF.

A few counts support this clonotype. The gene calls are TRBV3-1 and TRBJ2-3; no reliable D call. Looked up from germline, CDR1 is LGHDT and CDR2 is YNNKEL (reference sequence). V dropped 2 bases and J dropped 10 bases, with 13 bases sitting between them. The CDR3 covers 13 residues. Here the CDR3 DNA reads TGTGCCAGCAGCCAAAGGCGAACGCCTTCGCAGTATTTT. Amino acid sequence: CASSQRRTPSQYF.

J is TRBJ2-1 and V is TRBV3-1; unclear D gene. Germline assignment: CDR1 LGHDT and CDR2 YNNKEL (reference sequence). This CDR3 has 13 residues. The V end lost 1 base, the J end lost 9 bases, and 10 bases lay between the germline ends. CDR3 nucleotide sequence: TGTGCCAGCAGCCAAGGGCCTTTTGGTGAGCAGTTCTTC. This encodes CASSQGPFGEQFF.

This clonotype was observed many times. V and J are TRBV5-1 and TRBJ2-1, with 10 bases matching TRBD2. Trimming took 0 bases from V and 6 from J; bases not matched to a gene: 3. Germline V gene sequence: CDR1 SGHRS, CDR2 YFSETQ. The CDR3 covers 15 residues. CDR3 DNA sequence: TGCGCCAGCAGCTTGGCTAGCGGGAGTTTCAATGAGCAGTTCTTC. Residues: CASSLASGSFNEQFF.

The table lists this clonotype with many counts. The CDR3 DNA follows: TGTGCCAGCAGAATAGGGGGGGGCAACACTGAAGCTTTCTTT. This gives the protein CASRIGGGNTEAFF. The chain combines TRBV7-9 with TRBJ1-1; maybe TRBD1 (6 bases). Germline CDR1 SEHNR, CDR2 FQNEAQ (reference sequence). Trimming took off 6 bases at V and 2 bases at J, with 13 bases between the two ends. The length of the CDR3 is 14 residues.

This clonotype was found many times. The chain joins TRBV7-2 to TRBJ1-5, with 7 bases aligning to TRBD1. The CDR3 length is 15 residues. After removal of 1 base from V and 3 bases from J, the junction contained 3 bases not matched to a gene. The germline CDR1 and CDR2 sequences are SGHTA and FQGNSA. The CDR3 protein is CASSLEGQSNQPQHF. As DNA, the CDR3 is TGTGCCAGCAGCTTAGAGGGACAGTCCAATCAGCCCCAGCATTTT.

This chain links TRBV20-1 with TRBJ2-1; TRBD2 agrees at 7 bases. Per germline, CDR1 DFQATT and CDR2 SNEGSKA (reference sequence). The CDR3 spans 15 residues. Trimming took 2 bases from V and 2 from J; bases not matched to a gene: 6. The CDR3 reads CSARPRRETYNEQFF. CDR3 nucleotides: TGCAGTGCTAGACCTCGGCGGGAGACCTACAATGAGCAGTTCTTC.

The V and J genes are TRBV18 and TRBJ2-5, with D unclear. Germline CDR1 reads KGHSH; CDR2 reads LQKENI. The CDR3 covers 15 residues. Deletions cut 2 bases from V and 2 bases from J, with 12 bases between. The CDR3 region is CASSPLSADQETQYF. The CDR3 nucleotides read TGTGCCAGCTCACCATTGAGCGCGGATCAAGAGACCCAGTACTTC.

This clonotype was seen only a few times. V is TRBV5-1 and J is TRBJ2-5; no reliable D call. V lost 2 bases to trimming and J lost 0 bases, with 8 bases between them. The length of the CDR3 is 14 residues. Germline values: CDR1 SGHRS, CDR2 YFSETQ. The CDR3 reads CASSFGLHQETQYF. DNA of the CDR3: TGCGCCAGCAGCTTCGGATTACACCAAGAGACCCAGTACTTC.

Only a few counts were recorded for this clonotype. The chain joins TRBV14 to TRBJ1-2, with 7 bases that match TRBD1. Germline V gene sequence: CDR1 SGHDN, CDR2 FVKESK. This CDR3 is 16 amino acids long. V lost 1 base and J lost 2; bases outside the gene matches: 7. The CDR3 is CASSQGRQGENYGYTF. In nucleotides, the CDR3 is TGTGCCAGCAGCCAAGGAAGACAGGGAGAGAACTATGGCTACACCTTC.

This clonotype was picked up a small number of times. This rearrangement joins TRBV5-1 to TRBJ2-1; 8 bases are shared with TRBD2. The V gene end was trimmed by 5 bases and the J gene end by 5 bases; junction bases not matched to a gene: 6. Germline V gives CDR1 SGHRS, CDR2 YFSETQ. The CDR3 loop spans 14 amino acids. The CDR3 bases are TGCGCCAGCAGACTGGGACTAGTAGACAATGAGCAGTTCTTC. This codes for CASRLGLVDNEQFF. Supplemented by reference TRBV5-1 and TRBJ2-1, the full variable domain reads KAGVTQTPRYLIKTRGQQVTLSCSPISGHRSVSWYQQTPGQGLQFLFEYFSETQRNKGNFPGRFSGRQFSNSRSEMNVSTLELGDSALYLCASRLGLVDNEQFFGPGTRLTVL.

There are many counts of this clonotype. This chain joins TRBV20-1 and TRBJ1-5; the D is unclear. From germline, CDR1 is DFQATT and CDR2 SNEGSKA (reference sequence). Trimming pared 3 bases from V and 7 bases from J, leaving 7 bases between. The CDR3 is made up of 11 amino acids. The CDR3 reads CSASLEQPQHF. CDR3 DNA: TGCAGTGCTAGTCTGGAACAGCCCCAGCATTTT.

The chain uses TRBV20-1 and TRBJ1-5, with TRBD1 identical over 7 bases. The germline CDR1 and CDR2 sequences are DFQATT and SNEGSKA (reference sequence). The CDR3 runs 14 residues. V shed 6 bases, J shed 11 bases, and the junction held 16 bases outside the gene matches. The CDR3 spells CSAILGQALGAQHF. CDR3 nucleotides: TGCAGTGCAATATTAGGACAGGCCCTAGGGGCCCAGCATTTT.

This sequence joins TRBV20-1 and TRBJ2-3; 7 nucleotides match TRBD1. This CDR3 is built from 16 residues. The V gene end was trimmed by 5 bases and the J gene end by 3 bases; junction bases not matched to a gene: 14. The germline V gene has CDR1 DFQATT and CDR2 SNEGSKA (reference sequence). As DNA, the CDR3 is TGCAGTGCTCTACCCGACTTAGCCAGGGGGACAGATACGCAGTATTTT. Translated, it gives CSALPDLARGTDTQYF.

This clonotype was found many times. The chain carries TRBV5-6 and TRBJ2-1; D perhaps matches TRBD1 (6 bases). This CDR3 spans 15 amino acids. V lost 5 bases to trimming and J lost 5 bases, with 17 bases between them. Germline V gene lookup returns CDR1 SGHDT and CDR2 YYEEEE. The CDR3 nucleotides are TGTGCCAGCAGTGCCGGGACACCTAACCACAATGAGCAGTTCTTC. It is translated as CASSAGTPNHNEQFF.

This clonotype has ten or more counts. The gene calls are TRBV28 and TRBJ2-7; D is possibly TRBD1 (5 bases). This CDR3 comprises 17 residues. The germline CDR1 and CDR2 sequences are MDHEN and SYDVKM. Trimming pared 4 bases from V and 2 bases from J, leaving 21 bases between. The CDR3: CASSSPFTLTGPYEQYF. The CDR3 nucleotides read TGTGCCAGCAGTTCGCCCTTCACGCTAACAGGACCCTACGAGCAGTACTTC.

There are many counts of this clonotype. The chain is built from TRBV10-3 and TRBJ2-1; D ambiguous. V gave up 0 bases and J gave up 0 bases, with 6 bases separating them. Germline CDR1 ENHRY, CDR2 SYGVKD. The CDR3 contains 15 residues. This chain's CDR3 is CAISESTSSYNEQFF. DNA of the CDR3: TGTGCCATCAGTGAGTCGACCAGCTCCTACAATGAGCAGTTCTTC.

This chain joins TRBV29-1 and TRBJ1-2; D uncertain. Trimming took 7 bases from V and 8 from J, leaving 14 bases between them. This CDR3 is built from 11 residues. From germline, CDR1 is SQVTM and CDR2 ANQGSEA. The CDR3 nucleotides read TGCAGCGCCGCAGAGGGAGGGGGCTACACCTTC. Translating gives CSAAEGGGYTF.